The sequence of this T cell receptor beta chain was determined in a study of control samples from healthy donors and cancer patients. Repertoires were generated with immunoSEQ multiplex PCR, while TCRdb's copy carries only in-frame clones and drops some. The table has 150,000 to 200,000 clones, more than 90% seen once. Trimming pared 1 base from V and 5 bases from J, leaving 12 bases between. CDR1 and CDR2 from the germline V gene are SGHTA and FQGNSA. The CDR3 totals 15 residues. The clonotype originates from a woman in her thirties or forties in good health. This chain joins TRBV7-2 and TRBJ2-4; D might be TRBD2 (5 bases). The material sequenced was blood. CDR3 in amino acids: CASSLDGGSQNIQYF. In DNA, the CDR3 is TGTGCCAGCAGCTTAGATGGAGGTAGCCAAAACATTCAGTACTTC.